This is a list of T cell receptor beta chains from one sample in a study of Graves' ophthalmopathy and Graves' hyperthyroidism. TCRdb analysed the multiplex PCR reads with MiXCR anew, one entry per CDR3 protein. This table has over a million distinct CDR3 sequences, around a third appearing once. Sequencing was performed on peripheral blood or thyroid tissue (not recorded which). The origin of the receptors is an adult man with Graves' hyperthyroidism. The CDR3 runs from the conserved cysteine through the conserved F or W. D genes are given only for firm matches. The size field is filled for only some rows; it gives once, few, many or a size class.

CDR3 protein,CDR3 DNA,D gene,V gene,J gene,clone size
CASSTNQGILNYGYTF,TGTGCCAGCAGCACTAACCAGGGAATCCTCAACTATGGCTACACCTTC,-,TRBV9,TRBJ1-2,many
CASSPGETEAFF,TGCGCCAGCAGCCCCGGCGAGACTGAAGCTTTCTTT,-,TRBV4-1,TRBJ1-1,-
CASCSGGLVGHTF,TGTGCCAGCTGCTCGGGGGGACTAGTTGGCCACACCTTC,-,TRBV9,TRBJ1-2,-
CASGTWSQPQHF,TGTGCCAGTGGGACCTGGAGTCAGCCCCAGCATTTT,-,TRBV12-3/TRBV12-4,TRBJ1-5,few
CASSWTGSEAFF,TGTGCCAGCAGCTGGACAGGATCTGAAGCTTTCTTT,TRBD1,TRBV12-3/TRBV12-4,TRBJ1-1,many
CSAIQAQETQYF,TGCAGTGCTATACAGGCCCAAGAGACCCAGTACTTC,-,TRBV20-1,TRBJ2-5,-
CASSNRQGTYEQYF,TGTGCCAGTAGTAACCGTCAGGGAACCTACGAGCAGTACTTC,-,TRBV19,TRBJ2-7,many
CASSLSGFYEQYF,TGTGCCAGCAGCTTGTCGGGATTCTACGAGCAGTACTTC,-,TRBV13,TRBJ2-7,many
CATGSWAGTYEQYF,TGTGCCACTGGTTCGTGGGCTGGTACCTACGAGCAGTACTTC,-,TRBV10-3,TRBJ2-7,many
CATSRDSRVFRQSPLHF,TGTGCCACCAGCAGAGATTCACGGGTCTTCCGACAGTCACCCCTCCACTTT,-,TRBV15,TRBJ1-6,-
CSASGLLGEGLQREQYF,TGCAGTGCTAGTGGTCTTTTGGGGGAGGGACTGCAGCGAGAGCAGTACTTC,TRBD2,TRBV20-1,TRBJ2-7,-
CASSSISGNQPQHF,TGTGCCAGCAGTTCCATTAGCGGCAATCAGCCCCAGCATTTT,-,TRBV6-4,TRBJ1-5,few
CASSQVGPGIDGYTF,TGTGCCAGCAGCCAGGTGGGCCCGGGAATTGATGGCTACACCTTC,-,TRBV13,TRBJ1-2,-
CASSTGPLNTEAFF,TGTGCCAGCAGCACCGGGCCCCTAAACACTGAAGCTTTCTTT,-,TRBV9,TRBJ1-1,few
CASSPTPGQDDEKLFF,TGTGCCAGCAGTCCCACCCCAGGACAGGACGATGAAAAACTGTTTTTT,TRBD1,TRBV12-3/TRBV12-4,TRBJ1-4,many
CSAAGERRGEQYF,TGCAGCGCCGCGGGGGAGAGGAGGGGCGAGCAGTACTTC,TRBD2,TRBV29-1,TRBJ2-7,-
CASSLGLATSSYEQYF,TGTGCCAGCAGCTTAGGGCTAGCGACCAGCTCCTACGAGCAGTACTTC,-,TRBV7-9,TRBJ2-7,few
CASSLGRVEAFF,TGCGCCAGCAGCTTGGGACGGGTTGAAGCTTTCTTT,-,TRBV5-1,TRBJ1-1,-
CASSLVRESTEAFF,TGTGCCAGCAGCTTGGTGAGGGAGAGCACTGAAGCTTTCTTT,-,TRBV5-5,TRBJ1-1,-
CASSPRGARGNTIYF,TGTGCCAGCTCCCCACGGGGGGCTCGGGGAAACACCATATATTTT,-,TRBV7-9,TRBJ1-3,-
CASSLSAGAGQPQHF,TGTGCCAGCAGTTTATCGGCAGGGGCGGGTCAGCCCCAGCATTTT,-,TRBV12-3/TRBV12-4,TRBJ1-5,many
CASSSVGAGYEQYF,TGTGCCAGCAGCTCAGTCGGGGCAGGCTACGAGCAGTACTTC,-,TRBV7-2,TRBJ2-7,-
CASSLSGQKETQYF,TGCGCCAGCAGCTTGAGTGGGCAGAAAGAGACCCAGTACTTC,-,TRBV5-1,TRBJ2-5,many
CASSVGQGSAYEQYF,TGTGCCAGCAGCGTAGGCCAGGGTTCCGCCTACGAGCAGTACTTC,-,TRBV9,TRBJ2-7,many
CASSPTNRGLSYEQYF,TGTGCCAGCAGCCCAACGAACAGGGGATTGTCCTACGAGCAGTACTTC,TRBD1,TRBV9,TRBJ2-7,few
CATNQAPIQGAPGYTF,TGTGCCACCAACCAGGCTCCTATACAGGGGGCGCCTGGCTACACCTTC,TRBD1,TRBV25-1,TRBJ1-2,-
CASSETRDVAFF,TGTGCCAGCAGCGAGACCAGGGATGTCGCTTTCTTT,-,TRBV5-6,TRBJ1-1,many
CASRWGGAYGYTF,TGTGCCAGCAGATGGGGGGGGGCCTATGGCTACACCTTC,-,TRBV5-6,TRBJ1-2,-
CAASSYNSGANVPTF,TGTGCCGCCAGCAGTTACAACTCTGGGGCCAACGTCCCGACTTTC,-,TRBV15,TRBJ2-6,-